These 27 T cell receptor beta chains were sequenced from one sample in a study of cytomegalovirus exposure and HLA in healthy donors. The PCR ran on 60 Vbeta and 13 Jbeta primers. Profiled with immunoSEQ multiplex PCR; TCRdb holds only in-frame clones, not every one. This table has about 160,000 clones, 78% appearing once. Specimen: PBMCs. The receptors here all came from a male donor in good health and CMV-seronegative.

V and J are TRBV6-5 and TRBJ1-6, with 7 bases fitting TRBD1. This CDR3 has 14 residues. J was trimmed by 6 bases and V by 7 bases; bases with no gene match: 6. The germline CDR1 and CDR2 sequences are MNHEY and SVGAGI. DNA of the CDR3: TGTGCCAGCAAGGGGGCGCCCCGTAATTCACCCCTCCACTTT. It codes for CASKGAPRNSPLHF.

This clone is a singleton in its sample. The chain's CDR3 is CASSLESNYEQYF. CDR3 nucleotides: TGCGCCAGCAGCTTGGAATCCAACTACGAGCAGTACTTC. The chain links TRBV5-1 to TRBJ2-7, with D unclear. This CDR3 spans 13 amino acids. In germline, CDR1 is SGHRS, CDR2 YFSETQ. The V end lost 0 bases, the J end lost 3 bases, and 7 bases lay between the germline ends.

The rearrangement joins TRBV5-1 to TRBJ2-2; D possibly corresponds to TRBD2 (5 bases). This CDR3 comprises 14 residues. Trimming stripped 1 base from V and 7 bases from J, with 11 bases between. Germline lookup yields CDR1 SGHRS and CDR2 YFSETQ. The CDR3 loop is CASSLTAVVGELFF. For the CDR3, the DNA is TGCGCCAGCAGCTTGACAGCGGTGGTCGGGGAGCTGTTTTTT.

The J gene is TRBJ1-2, the V gene TRBV28, with a weak D call TRBD1 (5 bases). This CDR3 contains 12 residues. V lost 7 bases and J 12 bases, leaving 18 bases between the germline ends. CDR1 is MDHEN and CDR2 is SYDVKM in the germline V gene. CDR3 sequence (DNA): TGTGCCAGCAACGATCGACAGTTCCAACACACCTTC. Protein product: CASNDRQFQHTF.

V usage is TRBV7-2 and J usage is TRBJ1-3; tentative D call: TRBD1 (6 bases). V was cut by 1 base and J by 4 bases, with 17 bases left in between. Germline assignment: CDR1 SGHTA and CDR2 FQGNSA. The CDR3 sequence is 17 residues long. The CDR3 loop is CASSLEGGAGTGNTIYF. As DNA, the CDR3 is TGTGCCAGCAGCTTAGAGGGGGGGGCAGGGACGGGAAACACCATATATTTT. The full variable domain, in which reference TRBV7-2 and TRBJ1-3 provide the parts outside the CDR3, is GAGVSQSPSNKVTEKGKDVELRCDPISGHTALYWYRQSLGQGLEFLIYFQGNSAPDKSGLPSDRFSAERTGGSVSTLTIQRTQQEDSAVYLCASSLEGGAGTGNTIYFGEGSWLTVV.

This chain connects TRBV9 to TRBJ2-7; D remains ambiguous. Trimming cost V 0 bases and J 0 bases, with 10 bases left between them. CDR3 length equals 15 residues. CDR1 and CDR2 (germline): SGDLS, YYNGEE. CDR3 coding DNA: TGTGCCAGCAGCGTAGAGGAACGGAGCTCCTACGAGCAGTACTTC. Protein: CASSVEERSSYEQYF.

V is TRBV7-2 and J is TRBJ1-2; D might be TRBD1 (5 bases). V lost 5 bases and J lost 8, with 21 bases in between. The germline gives CDR1 SGHTA, CDR2 FQGNSA. This CDR3 has 15 residues. CDR3 protein: CASSPRRQSPVGYTF. The CDR3 DNA reads TGTGCCAGCAGCCCCCGCCGACAGTCTCCCGTCGGCTACACCTTC.

V is TRBV4-3 and J is TRBJ2-1; TRBD1 aligns across 7 bases. There are 13 residues in the CDR3. Germline lookup yields CDR1 LGHNA and CDR2 YSLEER. Trimming at V came to 3 bases and at J to 7 bases, leaving 3 bases not matched to a gene. The CDR3 protein is CASSHEQGNEQFF. The CDR3 coding sequence is TGCGCCAGCAGCCATGAACAGGGGAATGAGCAGTTCTTC.

The table lists this clone with a few counts. The V gene is TRBV4-2, the J gene TRBJ2-7; 9 nucleotides agree with TRBD2. The J segment lost 4 bases and the V segment lost 0 bases, leaving 4 bases of the junction unmatched. Germline V gives CDR1 LGHNA, CDR2 YNFKEQ. The CDR3 contains 15 residues. Here the CDR3 reads CASSQETSGLYEQYF. CDR3 nucleotides: TGTGCCAGCAGCCAAGAGACTAGCGGTTTATACGAGCAGTACTTC.

The rearrangement uses TRBV15 and TRBJ1-5, with D unresolved. Trimming took 3 bases from V and 3 from J, leaving 15 bases between them. This CDR3 is built from 16 residues. The germline V gene has CDR1 LNHNV and CDR2 YYDKDF (reference sequence). DNA of the CDR3: TGTGCCACCAGCAGCCCTCTAGGAGGGCCCAATCAGCCCCAGCATTTT. It yields the protein CATSSPLGGPNQPQHF.

The V call is TRBV19, the J call TRBJ2-1, with 10 bases fitting TRBD1. The germline CDR1 and CDR2 sequences are LNHDA and SQIVND (reference sequence). This CDR3 spans 15 amino acids. V was pared by 3 bases and J by 7 bases, with 6 bases of the junction left unmatched. DNA for the CDR3: TGTGCCAGTAGTATCACGGACAGGGGGTTTAATGAGCAGTTCTTC. Residues: CASSITDRGFNEQFF.

This chain uses TRBV5-5 with TRBJ2-1; 7 bases agree with TRBD1. Germline values: CDR1 SGHKS, CDR2 YYEKEE (reference sequence). The junction had 5 bases not matched to a gene; V was cut back by 0 bases and J by 5 bases. This CDR3 spans 15 amino acids. The CDR3 sequence: CASSLGQGTHNEQFF. The CDR3, as DNA: TGTGCCAGCAGCTTGGGACAGGGAACCCACAATGAGCAGTTCTTC.

CDR3 in DNA: TGTGCCAGTAGTCCTGGACTAGCGGGGAACACCGGGGAGCTGTTTTTT. Its translation: CASSPGLAGNTGELFF. The chain has TRBV19 and TRBJ2-2, with TRBD2 matching over 11 bases. The germline V gene encodes CDR1 LNHDA and CDR2 SQIVND (reference sequence). The CDR3 runs 16 residues. J was trimmed by 1 base and V by 5 bases; bases with no gene match: 3.

This clone was detected a few times. The chain joins TRBV6-1 to TRBJ1-2; TRBD1 is a possible D gene (5 bases). V was pared by 5 bases and J by 6 bases, with 13 bases between. Germline loops: CDR1 MNHNS, CDR2 SASEGT. CDR3 length: 13 amino acids. In DNA form, the CDR3 reads TGTGCCAGCAGTCCCGAGGAGGGGCATGGCTACACCTTC. Translating gives CASSPEEGHGYTF.

V is TRBV29-1 and J is TRBJ2-1; 10 positions match TRBD2. The CDR3 sequence is 18 residues long. V was pared by 5 bases and J by 0 bases, with 13 bases of the junction left unmatched. CDR1 and CDR2 from the germline V gene are SQVTM and ANQGSEA. Written as DNA, the CDR3 is TGCAGCGTTACGGGACACTGGGCTAGCGGGAGCTCCTACAATGAGCAGTTCTTC. It translates to CSVTGHWASGSSYNEQFF.

The V and J genes are TRBV9 and TRBJ1-2, with D possibly being TRBD1 (5 bases). The germline gives CDR1 SGDLS, CDR2 YYNGEE. The CDR3 has 14 residues. With 3 bases removed from V and 5 bases from J, the gap between germline ends came to 14 bases. The CDR3 is CASSATAGGYGYTF. CDR3 bases: TGTGCCAGCAGCGCCACAGCGGGGGGTTATGGCTACACCTTC.

For the CDR3, the DNA is TGTGCCAGCAGCTTAGACGGGCGGGAGGGTAACGAGCAGTACTTC. This codes for CASSLDGREGNEQYF. The chain joins TRBV7-8 to TRBJ2-7; TRBD2 agrees at 9 bases. CDR1 and CDR2 from the germline V gene are SGHVS and FQNEAQ. V shed 1 base, J shed 5 bases, and the junction held 6 bases outside the gene matches. The CDR3 length is 15 residues.

V gene TRBV6-5 combines with J gene TRBJ2-7; tentatively, D is TRBD2 (6 bases). Per the germline V gene, CDR1 is MNHEY and CDR2 is SVGAGI. This CDR3 has 13 residues. Trimming left V 6 bases short and J 6 bases short, with 15 bases between. The CDR3 here is CASSHGTSGEQYF. CDR3 nucleotides: TGTGCCAGCAGCCACGGGACTTCCGGCGAGCAGTACTTC.

V gene TRBV5-4 combines with J gene TRBJ2-3, with D possibly being TRBD1 (7 bases). The length of the CDR3 is 15 residues. The V end lost 4 bases, the J end lost 2 bases, and 14 bases lay between the germline ends. Germline V lookup: CDR1 SGHNT, CDR2 YYREEE (reference sequence). CDR3 coding DNA: TGTGCCAGCAGCGCCCCAGGGGGGCACACAGATACGCAGTATTTT. Protein product: CASSAPGGHTDTQYF. The full variable domain, rest sourced from reference TRBV5-4 and TRBJ2-3, is ETGVTQSPTHLIKTRGQQVTLRCSSQSGHNTVSWYQQALGQGPQFIFQYYREEENGRGNFPPRFSGLQFPNYSSELNVNALELDDSALYLCASSAPGGHTDTQYFGPGTRLTVL.

Only one count was recorded for this clone. This chain connects TRBV7-2 to TRBJ2-2, with D unresolved. Deletions cut 5 bases from V and 3 bases from J, with 7 bases between. Germline V gives CDR1 SGHTA, CDR2 FQGNSA. The CDR3 has 13 amino acids. In DNA form, the CDR3 reads TGTGCCAGCAGCGTAAGAGACACCGGGGAGCTGTTTTTT. This encodes CASSVRDTGELFF.

The chain has TRBV30 and TRBJ2-3; 9 positions match TRBD1. Per the germline V gene, CDR1 is GTSNPN and CDR2 is SVGIG (reference sequence). This CDR3 region has 15 residues. The V and J ends lost 5 bases and 3 bases, in that order; junction bases with no gene match: 9. In DNA, the CDR3 is TGTGCCTGGGGGCTTGGGACAGGGTGGACAGATACGCAGTATTTT. This sequence encodes CAWGLGTGWTDTQYF.

The V and J genes are TRBV4-2 and TRBJ2-5; 10 nucleotides agree with TRBD2. J was trimmed by 1 base and V by 0 bases; bases with no gene match: 2. This CDR3 comprises 16 residues. Germline loops: CDR1 LGHNA, CDR2 YNFKEQ. CDR3 in DNA: TGTGCCAGCAGCCAAGATGTAGCGGGGGGCCAAGAGACCCAGTACTTC. Translated, it gives CASSQDVAGGQETQYF.

V is TRBV9 and J is TRBJ2-7; 7 bases agree with TRBD2. Germline values: CDR1 SGDLS, CDR2 YYNGEE. Trimming removed 3 bases from V and 0 bases from J; junction bases left unmatched: 3. This CDR3 is built from 14 residues. The CDR3 nucleotides read TGTGCCAGCAGCGGCAGCGGGACCTCCTACGAGCAGTACTTC. It yields the protein CASSGSGTSYEQYF.

This sequence joins TRBV4-2 and TRBJ2-5; the match to TRBD1 covers 11 bases. After removal of 2 bases from V and 4 bases from J, the junction contained 6 bases not matched to a gene. The CDR3 is 16 amino acids. Germline V CDR1 and CDR2: LGHNA, YNFKEQ. DNA of the CDR3: TGTGCCAGCAGCCAAAACCCCGGGACAGGGGGAGAGACCCAGTACTTC. This encodes CASSQNPGTGGETQYF.

This chain connects TRBV6-1 to TRBJ2-7; weak D call: TRBD1 (6 bases). The CDR3 extends over 16 amino acids. V was trimmed by 2 bases and J by 3 bases, leaving 17 bases between them. The germline gives CDR1 MNHNS, CDR2 SASEGT. The DNA for the CDR3 is TGTGCCAGCAGTGAAATGCGCAGGGACAAGAGCTACGAGCAGTACTTC. It yields the protein CASSEMRRDKSYEQYF.

The chain combines TRBV6-5 with TRBJ2-7, with 8 bases that match TRBD1. The germline gives CDR1 MNHEY, CDR2 SVGAGI. This CDR3 has 16 amino acids. With V trimmed by 2 bases and J by 5 bases, 11 bases remained unmatched. The CDR3 loop is CASSYLGAGGFDEQYF. The CDR3 DNA sequence: TGTGCCAGCAGTTACCTCGGGGCAGGGGGCTTCGACGAGCAGTACTTC.

V and J are TRBV5-1 and TRBJ2-3, with D possibly being TRBD2 (6 bases). V lost 1 base and J lost 4, with 13 bases in between. The germline V gene encodes CDR1 SGHRS and CDR2 YFSETQ. The CDR3 contains 15 residues. In DNA form, the CDR3 reads TGCGCCAGCAGCTTGTCGGGGGTTATGGCAGATACGCAGTATTTT. Its translation is CASSLSGVMADTQYF.